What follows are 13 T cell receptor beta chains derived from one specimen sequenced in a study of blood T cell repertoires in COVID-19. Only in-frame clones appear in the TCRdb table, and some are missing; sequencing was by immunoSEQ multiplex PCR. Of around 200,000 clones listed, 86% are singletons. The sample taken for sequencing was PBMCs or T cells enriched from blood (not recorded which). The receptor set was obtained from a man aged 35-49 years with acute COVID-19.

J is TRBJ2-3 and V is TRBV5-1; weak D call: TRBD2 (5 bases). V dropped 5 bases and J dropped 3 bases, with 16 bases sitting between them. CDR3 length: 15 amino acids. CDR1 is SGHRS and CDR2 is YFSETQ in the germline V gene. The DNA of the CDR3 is TGCGCCAGCAGTAGGATCGGGGAGAGGACAGATACGCAGTATTTT. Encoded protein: CASSRIGERTDTQYF.

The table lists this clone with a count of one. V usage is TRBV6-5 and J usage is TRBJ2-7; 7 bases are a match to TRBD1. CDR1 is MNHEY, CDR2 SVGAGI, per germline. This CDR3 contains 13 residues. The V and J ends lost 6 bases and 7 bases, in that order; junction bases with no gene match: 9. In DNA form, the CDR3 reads TGTGCCAGCAGGTTAAGCCGGGACAGAGAGCAGTACTTC. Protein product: CASRLSRDREQYF.

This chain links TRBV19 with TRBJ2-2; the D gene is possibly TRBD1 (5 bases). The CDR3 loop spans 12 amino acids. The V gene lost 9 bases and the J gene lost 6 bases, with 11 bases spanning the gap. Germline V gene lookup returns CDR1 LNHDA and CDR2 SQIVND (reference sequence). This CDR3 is CASRVYPGELFF. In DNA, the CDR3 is TGTGCCAGCAGGGTTTACCCCGGGGAGCTGTTTTTT.

The CDR3 loop reads CASSLDLAGGHEQYF. The CDR3 bases are TGTGCCAGCAGCTTAGACCTAGCGGGAGGCCACGAGCAGTACTTC. The J gene is TRBJ2-7, the V gene TRBV7-9; 11 positions match TRBD2. In germline, CDR1 is SEHNR, CDR2 FQNEAQ (reference sequence). Losses at the gene ends were 1 base for V and 5 bases for J; bases not matched to a gene: 4. This CDR3 comprises 15 residues. The variable domain in full, with the rest retrieved from reference TRBV7-9 and TRBJ2-7, is DTGVSQNPRHKITKRGQNVTFRCDPISEHNRLYWYRQTLGQGPEFLTYFQNEAQLEKSRLLSDRFSAERPKGSFSTLEIQRTEQGDSAMYLCASSLDLAGGHEQYFGPGTRLTVT.

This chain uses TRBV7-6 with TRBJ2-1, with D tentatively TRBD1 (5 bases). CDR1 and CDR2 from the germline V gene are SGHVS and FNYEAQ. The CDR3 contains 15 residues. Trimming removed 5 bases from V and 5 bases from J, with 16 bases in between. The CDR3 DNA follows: TGTGCCAGCAGCATACACCTTGCAGGGAACAATGAGCAGTTCTTC. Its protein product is CASSIHLAGNNEQFF.

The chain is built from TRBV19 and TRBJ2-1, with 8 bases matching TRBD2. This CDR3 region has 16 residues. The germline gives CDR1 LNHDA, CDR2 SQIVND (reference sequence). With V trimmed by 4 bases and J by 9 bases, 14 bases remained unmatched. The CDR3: CASSNRIREGHGEQFF. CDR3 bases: TGTGCCAGTAGTAATCGGATTCGGGAGGGCCATGGTGAGCAGTTCTTC.

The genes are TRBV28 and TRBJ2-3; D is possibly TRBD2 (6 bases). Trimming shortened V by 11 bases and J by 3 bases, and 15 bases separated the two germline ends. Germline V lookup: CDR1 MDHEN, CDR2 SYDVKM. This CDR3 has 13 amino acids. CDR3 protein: CAGKTSRTDTQYF. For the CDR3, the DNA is TGTGCCGGAAAAACTAGCAGAACAGATACGCAGTATTTT.

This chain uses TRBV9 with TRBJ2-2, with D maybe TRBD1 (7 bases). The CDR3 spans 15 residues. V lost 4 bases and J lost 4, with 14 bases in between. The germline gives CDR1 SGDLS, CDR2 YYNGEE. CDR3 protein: CASSPRQGGTGELFF. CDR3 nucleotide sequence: TGTGCCAGCAGCCCTAGACAGGGAGGCACCGGGGAGCTGTTTTTT.

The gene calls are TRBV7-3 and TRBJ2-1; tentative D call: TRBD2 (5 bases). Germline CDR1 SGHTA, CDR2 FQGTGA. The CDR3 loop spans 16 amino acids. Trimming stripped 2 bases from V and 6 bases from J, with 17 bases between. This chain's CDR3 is CASSLGSGSSSNEQFF. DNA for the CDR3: TGTGCCAGCAGCTTAGGATCTGGGAGTAGCTCCAATGAGCAGTTCTTC.

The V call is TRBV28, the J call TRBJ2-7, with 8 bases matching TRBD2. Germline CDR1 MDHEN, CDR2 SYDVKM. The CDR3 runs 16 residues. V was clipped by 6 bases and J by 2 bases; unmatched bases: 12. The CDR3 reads CASSAFLAGDPYEQYF. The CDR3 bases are TGTGCCAGCAGCGCCTTTCTAGCGGGCGATCCCTACGAGCAGTACTTC.

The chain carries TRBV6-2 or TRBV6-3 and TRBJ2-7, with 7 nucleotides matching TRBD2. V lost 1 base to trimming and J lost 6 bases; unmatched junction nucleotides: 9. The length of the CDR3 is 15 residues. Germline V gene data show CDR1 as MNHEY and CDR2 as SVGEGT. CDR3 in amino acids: CASSYLPGGLAEQYF. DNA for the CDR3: TGTGCCAGCAGTTACTTACCGGGAGGTCTAGCCGAGCAGTACTTC.

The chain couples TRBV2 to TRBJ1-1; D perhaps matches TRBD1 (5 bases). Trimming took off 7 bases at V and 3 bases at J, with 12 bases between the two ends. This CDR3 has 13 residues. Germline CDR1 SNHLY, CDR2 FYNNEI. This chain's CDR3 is CASTVGVDTEAFF. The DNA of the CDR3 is TGTGCCAGCACCGTAGGGGTGGACACTGAAGCTTTCTTT. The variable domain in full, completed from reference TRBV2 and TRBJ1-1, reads EPEVTQTPSHQVTQMGQEVILRCVPISNHLYFYWYRQILGQKVEFLVSFYNNEISEKSEIFDDQFSVERPDGSNFTLKIRSTKLEDSAMYFCASTVGVDTEAFFGQGTRLTVV.

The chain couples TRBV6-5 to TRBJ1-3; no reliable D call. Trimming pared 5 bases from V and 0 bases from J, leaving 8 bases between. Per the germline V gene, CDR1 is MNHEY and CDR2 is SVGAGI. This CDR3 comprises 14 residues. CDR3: CASSQRLSGNTIYF. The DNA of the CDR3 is TGTGCCAGCAGTCAGAGACTCTCTGGAAACACCATATATTTT.